The T cell receptor (beta chain) under discussion was sequenced for a study of T cells after yellow fever vaccination. Notes on the study in general: Most clones from primary vaccination resurfaced after the booster (around 95% CD4, about 91% CD8). Peaking faster, on day 5 versus 15, the secondary response was nonetheless weaker.

Looked up from germline, CDR1 is SQVTM and CDR2 is ANQGSEA. Trimming shortened V by 3 bases and J by 0 bases, and 10 bases separated the two germline ends. The CDR3 is 14 amino acids. UMIs and a universal primer site were added when TCR cDNA was made by 5'RACE template switching. TCRdb independently ran MiXCR on the 5' RACE reads; one entry per CDR3 protein. The sample lists 200,000 to 300,000 distinct CDR3 sequences; less than 9% were seen once. This clonotype has a handful of counts. Its antigen is still unknown. Sequenced material: CD4+ T cells sorted from PBMCs, taken 15 days after the yellow fever booster vaccination. This receptor was obtained from a man aged 25-45 years who received the YFV17D yellow fever vaccine. The chain is built from TRBV29-1 and TRBJ2-3; D unclear. CDR3 region: CSVEGLLSTDTQYF. DNA for the CDR3: TGCAGCGTTGAGGGTCTCCTTAGCACAGATACGCAGTATTTT.